This T cell receptor (beta chain) was identified in a study of neurological immune-mediated disorders. TCRdb reanalysed the 5' RACE reads using MiXCR and keeps one entry per CDR3 protein. Of 100,000 or so distinct CDR3 sequences in the sample, about 12% were seen once. The time point here: longitudinal time-point 2. CDR3 size: 15 residues. J lost 5 bases, V lost 4 bases, and 8 bases had no gene match. Per the germline V gene, CDR1 is DFQATT and CDR2 is SNEGSKA (reference sequence). This clonotype was detected only a few times. The sequence came from a female donor with HTLV-1-associated myelopathy (HAM/TSP). The rearrangement links TRBV20-1 to TRBJ2-3, with 11 positions matching TRBD2. Sequenced sample: PBMCs. DNA of the CDR3: TGCAGTGCTACCTTAGCGGGGGGGCGAGGAGATACGCAGTATTTT. Translating gives CSATLAGGRGDTQYF.